The count of the clone carrying this TCR beta chain is one. The antigen is not known. This sample was included in a study of Graves' ophthalmopathy and Graves' hyperthyroidism. Study at large: Blood was drawn at initial diagnosis, before any treatment. Study outcomes and limitations: The majority of expanded thyroid clonotypes above 0.001 frequency also occurred in blood.

Scientists amplified the TCR beta CDR3 regions from RNA transcripts. The workflow started with a first-round RT-PCR run with HTBI primers and then moved on to a second-round multiplex PCR. In TCRdb, the multiplex PCR reads were re-called with MiXCR into one record per CDR3 protein. The data show hundreds of thousands of distinct CDR3 sequences, under 50% seen once. Exclusion criteria comprised other autoimmune diseases, uncontrolled infections, pregnancy or lactation in patients. Diagnosis was based on clinical symptoms, serum thyroxine, TRAb, thyroid ultrasound and orbital computed tomography. Germline V lookup: CDR1 SQVTM, CDR2 ANQGSEA. Trimming left V 2 bases short and J 3 bases short, with 10 bases between. CDR3 size: 13 residues.

This rearrangement joins TRBV29-1 to TRBJ2-5, with D possibly TRBD1 on 5 matching bases. The specimen was peripheral blood. The clonotype was recovered from an adult man with Graves' ophthalmopathy. The CDR3: CSVELGAKETQYF. The CDR3 DNA is TGCAGCGTTGAATTAGGGGCGAAAGAGACCCAGTACTTC.